A single sample gave rise to the 14 T cell receptor beta chains below, sequenced in a study of T cells in Graves' hyperthyroidism and ophthalmopathy. Amplification of TCR beta CDR3 regions was performed using RNA transcripts as template. Primed by the HTBI set, a first-round RT-PCR was run on the TCR CDR3. One entry per CDR3 protein results from TCRdb running MiXCR on the multiplex PCR reads. Here the sample spans about 720,000 distinct CDR3 sequences, approximately 18% being singletons. Sequences were obtained from blood. These receptor sequences come from a woman aged 45-65 years with Graves' hyperthyroidism that later progressed to Graves' ophthalmopathy.

The sample holds many counts of this clonotype. The J gene is TRBJ1-5, the V gene TRBV12-3 or TRBV12-4; 7 nucleotides match TRBD1. This CDR3 is 16 amino acids long. The junction had 8 bases not matched to a gene; V was cut back by 6 bases and J by 0 bases. CDR3 nucleotide sequence: TGTGCCAGCAGCCAAACAGGGGCTTATAGCAATCAGCCCCAGCATTTT. This translates into CASSQTGAYSNQPQHF.

This clonotype showed up many times. The chain carries TRBV29-1 and TRBJ2-3; D unclear. This CDR3 region has 13 residues. Looked up from germline, CDR1 is SQVTM and CDR2 is ANQGSEA. The V end was cut by 8 bases, the J end by 6 bases, with 18 bases between. The CDR3 DNA is TGCAGCACTTCTGCCTACCTATACGATACGCAGTATTTT. Amino acid sequence: CSTSAYLYDTQYF.

The chain recombines TRBV5-6 with TRBJ2-7; a weak D match, TRBD1 (5 bases). The length of the CDR3 is 13 residues. Germline V gene sequence: CDR1 SGHDT, CDR2 YYEEEE. The V gene lost 4 bases and the J gene lost 5 bases, with 13 bases spanning the gap. For the CDR3, the DNA is TGTGCCAGCAGCCTAGGAAAAGGGGACGAGCAGTACTTC. Its protein is CASSLGKGDEQYF.

The chain joins TRBV27 to TRBJ2-7; D possibly uses TRBD1 or TRBD2 (5 bases each). Germline CDR1 is MNHEY and CDR2 is SMNVEV (reference sequence). Trimming stripped 5 bases from V and 1 base from J, with 9 bases between. The CDR3 loop spans 13 amino acids. This chain's CDR3 is CASSGDGSYEQYF. The CDR3 DNA is TGTGCCAGCAGTGGGGACGGATCCTACGAGCAGTACTTC.

This clonotype has ten or more counts. This sequence joins TRBV5-6 and TRBJ1-1; 11 bases match TRBD1. The CDR3 has 14 amino acids. Germline V gives CDR1 SGHDT, CDR2 YYEEEE. V was clipped by 4 bases and J by 6 bases; unmatched bases: 5. The CDR3 protein is CASSQRTGGPEAFF. For the CDR3, the DNA is TGTGCCAGCAGCCAGCGGACAGGGGGCCCTGAAGCTTTCTTT.

This clonotype occurred many times. In DNA, the CDR3 is TGTGCCAGCAGCCAAGGGGTCCTGAACACTGAAGCTTTCTTT. It encodes CASSQGVLNTEAFF. The chain links TRBV3-1 to TRBJ1-1; D not resolved. V was trimmed by 1 base and J by 0 bases, leaving 6 bases between them. Looked up from germline, CDR1 is LGHDT and CDR2 is YNNKEL (reference sequence). The CDR3 runs 14 residues. Looking up the rest from reference TRBV3-1 and TRBJ1-1 gives the full variable domain: DTAVSQTPKYLVTQMGNDKSIKCEQNLGHDTMYWYKQDSKKFLKIMFSYNNKELIINETVPNRFSPKSPDKAHLNLHINSLELGDSAVYFCASSQGVLNTEAFFGQGTRLTVV.

This clonotype was detected many times. The chain is built from TRBV29-1 and TRBJ2-5; 8 nucleotides match TRBD1. The CDR3 length is 17 residues. V gave up 3 bases and J gave up 0 bases; unmatched junction bases: 12. CDR1 and CDR2 (germline): SQVTM, ANQGSEA. For the CDR3, the DNA is TGCAGCGTTGATGGGGTCAGGGGGCACCTCGACCAAGAGACCCAGTACTTC. It specifies CSVDGVRGHLDQETQYF.

This clonotype was counted ten times or more. The chain has TRBV6-5 and TRBJ2-1; 7 nucleotides match TRBD2. Germline CDR1 reads MNHEY; CDR2 reads SVGAGI. V shed 1 base and J 7 bases; nucleotides not matched to a gene: 10. This CDR3 is 16 amino acids long. The CDR3 region is CASSYYATSPRNEQFF. CDR3 DNA sequence: TGTGCCAGCAGTTACTACGCGACTAGCCCACGTAATGAGCAGTTCTTC.

This clonotype was detected ten times or more. The rearrangement joins TRBV11-2 to TRBJ2-1, with D hard to call. Trimming shortened V by 2 bases and J by 8 bases, and 10 bases separated the two germline ends. Germline V gives CDR1 SGHAT, CDR2 FQNNGV. This CDR3 is built from 13 residues. The chain's CDR3 is CASSLSGMHEQFF. The CDR3 nucleotides read TGTGCCAGCAGCTTATCGGGTATGCATGAGCAGTTCTTC.

This chain uses TRBV11-2 with TRBJ2-7; 7 nucleotides agree with TRBD2. The CDR3 sequence is 14 residues long. Germline V gives CDR1 SGHAT, CDR2 FQNNGV. With 7 bases clipped from V and 3 bases from J, the junction kept 9 bases outside the gene matches. The CDR3 protein is CASTPLREIYEQYF. The CDR3 DNA is TGTGCCAGCACCCCCCTGCGGGAGATCTACGAGCAGTACTTC.

The chain links TRBV2 to TRBJ1-1; 12 bases line up with TRBD1. The junction had 3 bases not matched to a gene; V was cut back by 4 bases and J by 3 bases. CDR3 length: 15 amino acids. Germline V gene sequence: CDR1 SNHLY, CDR2 FYNNEI. CDR3 sequence: CASSAGTGGYTEAFF. The CDR3 nucleotides read TGTGCCAGCAGTGCCGGGACAGGGGGCTACACTGAAGCTTTCTTT.

The chain employs TRBV5-1 and TRBJ2-1; TRBD1 matches 10 bases. The germline V gene has CDR1 SGHRS and CDR2 YFSETQ. The V segment lost 4 bases and the J segment 7 bases; nucleotides outside the gene matches: 11. This CDR3 has 16 amino acids. In DNA, the CDR3 is TGCGCCAGCAGCGCCGGGACAGGGGTCAATTTGAATGAGCAGTTCTTC. Translation: CASSAGTGVNLNEQFF.

This clonotype showed up many times. The V call is TRBV3-1, the J call TRBJ1-6, with a possible D match to TRBD1 (6 bases). Germline CDR1 is LGHDT and CDR2 is YNNKEL (reference sequence). This CDR3 region has 16 residues. Trimming took off 1 base at V and 5 bases at J, with 12 bases between the two ends. The CDR3 loop is CASSQGAGTNNSPLHF. The CDR3 region has the DNA TGTGCCAGCAGCCAAGGAGCCGGGACAAATAATTCACCCCTCCACTTT.

This clonotype was counted many times. V and J are TRBV3-1 and TRBJ1-5; possible D gene TRBD1, 6 bases. V lost 4 bases and J 6 bases, leaving 10 bases between the germline ends. This CDR3 region has 13 residues. Germline V gene data show CDR1 as LGHDT and CDR2 as YNNKEL (reference sequence). CDR3 bases: TGTGCCAGCAGCCGGGACATTCTTCAGCCCCAGCATTTT. Translated: CASSRDILQPQHF.